The TCR beta chain under discussion was sequenced for a study of T cell repertoires in cytomegalovirus infection. Study overall: Recently identified HLA-C-restricted and well-studied HLA-B-restricted CMV epitopes were used. Public TCR beta signature analysis indicated the presence of both CMV infection and matching HLA type.

MiXCR, run by TCRdb on the reads, gives a single entry per CDR3 protein. The sample contains approximately 990,000 distinct CDR3 sequences, more than 25% of which appear only once. Details on this clonotype: Its antigen is not identified.

In germline, CDR1 is DFQATT, CDR2 SNEGSKA (reference sequence). The germline V and J ends were trimmed by 6 bases and 5 bases, with 17 bases remaining between them. The CDR3 contains 15 residues. General study points: CMV-specific TCR beta clonotypes restricted by HLA-C dominated the ex vivo response.

The material sequenced was cultured CD8+ T cells from PBMCs, taken from culture after CMV antigen stimulation. The receptor was derived from a human donor in good health (CMV status not recorded). Some clones in this sample may be carry-over from other donors' samples. The chain employs TRBV20-1 and TRBJ1-6; the D gene is possibly TRBD1 (6 bases). The CDR3, as DNA: TGCAGTGCACAACCCGGGGGCCGGGATAATTCACCCCTCCACTTT. This gives the protein CSAQPGGRDNSPLHF.